This T cell receptor (beta chain) was documented in a study of CD8 T cells in ankylosing spondylitis. Findings of the study overall: Made up of fewer than ten highly homologous variants, a TCR beta motif appeared characteristic of ankylosing spondylitis blood.

At least ten counts were recorded for this clonotype. Its target is not known. Using quantitative 5'-RACE with molecular barcodes, the authors made TCR beta libraries. TCRdb reanalysed the 5' RACE reads using MiXCR and keeps one entry per CDR3 protein. The data contain about 500,000 distinct CDR3 sequences, about 5% of them singletons. CDR3 length: 15 residues. The V gene lost 0 bases and the J gene lost 6 bases, with 12 bases spanning the gap. Germline CDR1 is LGHNA and CDR2 is YSLEER. The rearrangement links TRBV4-3 to TRBJ1-5; a weak D match, TRBD1 (6 bases). This receptor was identified in a male donor with ankylosing spondylitis. Sequenced: blood, either unsorted or a sorted T cell fraction (not recorded which). The CDR3 DNA reads as TGCGCCAGCAGCCAAGATGGTGGAGGGGGTCAGCCCCAGCATTTT. Translating it yields CASSQDGGGGQPQHF.